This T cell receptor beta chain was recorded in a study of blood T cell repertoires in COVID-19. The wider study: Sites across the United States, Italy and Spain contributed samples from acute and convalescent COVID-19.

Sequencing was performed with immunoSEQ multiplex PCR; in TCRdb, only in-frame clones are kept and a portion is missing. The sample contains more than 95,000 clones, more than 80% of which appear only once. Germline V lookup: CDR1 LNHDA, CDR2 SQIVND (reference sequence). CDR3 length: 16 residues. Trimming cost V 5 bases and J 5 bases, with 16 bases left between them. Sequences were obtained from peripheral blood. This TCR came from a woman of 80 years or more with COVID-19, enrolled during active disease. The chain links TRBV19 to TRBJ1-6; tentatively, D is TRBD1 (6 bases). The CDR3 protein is CASSLFSSGDNSPLHF. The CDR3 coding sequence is TGTGCCAGTAGTCTATTTTCCTCAGGGGATAATTCACCCCTCCACTTT.